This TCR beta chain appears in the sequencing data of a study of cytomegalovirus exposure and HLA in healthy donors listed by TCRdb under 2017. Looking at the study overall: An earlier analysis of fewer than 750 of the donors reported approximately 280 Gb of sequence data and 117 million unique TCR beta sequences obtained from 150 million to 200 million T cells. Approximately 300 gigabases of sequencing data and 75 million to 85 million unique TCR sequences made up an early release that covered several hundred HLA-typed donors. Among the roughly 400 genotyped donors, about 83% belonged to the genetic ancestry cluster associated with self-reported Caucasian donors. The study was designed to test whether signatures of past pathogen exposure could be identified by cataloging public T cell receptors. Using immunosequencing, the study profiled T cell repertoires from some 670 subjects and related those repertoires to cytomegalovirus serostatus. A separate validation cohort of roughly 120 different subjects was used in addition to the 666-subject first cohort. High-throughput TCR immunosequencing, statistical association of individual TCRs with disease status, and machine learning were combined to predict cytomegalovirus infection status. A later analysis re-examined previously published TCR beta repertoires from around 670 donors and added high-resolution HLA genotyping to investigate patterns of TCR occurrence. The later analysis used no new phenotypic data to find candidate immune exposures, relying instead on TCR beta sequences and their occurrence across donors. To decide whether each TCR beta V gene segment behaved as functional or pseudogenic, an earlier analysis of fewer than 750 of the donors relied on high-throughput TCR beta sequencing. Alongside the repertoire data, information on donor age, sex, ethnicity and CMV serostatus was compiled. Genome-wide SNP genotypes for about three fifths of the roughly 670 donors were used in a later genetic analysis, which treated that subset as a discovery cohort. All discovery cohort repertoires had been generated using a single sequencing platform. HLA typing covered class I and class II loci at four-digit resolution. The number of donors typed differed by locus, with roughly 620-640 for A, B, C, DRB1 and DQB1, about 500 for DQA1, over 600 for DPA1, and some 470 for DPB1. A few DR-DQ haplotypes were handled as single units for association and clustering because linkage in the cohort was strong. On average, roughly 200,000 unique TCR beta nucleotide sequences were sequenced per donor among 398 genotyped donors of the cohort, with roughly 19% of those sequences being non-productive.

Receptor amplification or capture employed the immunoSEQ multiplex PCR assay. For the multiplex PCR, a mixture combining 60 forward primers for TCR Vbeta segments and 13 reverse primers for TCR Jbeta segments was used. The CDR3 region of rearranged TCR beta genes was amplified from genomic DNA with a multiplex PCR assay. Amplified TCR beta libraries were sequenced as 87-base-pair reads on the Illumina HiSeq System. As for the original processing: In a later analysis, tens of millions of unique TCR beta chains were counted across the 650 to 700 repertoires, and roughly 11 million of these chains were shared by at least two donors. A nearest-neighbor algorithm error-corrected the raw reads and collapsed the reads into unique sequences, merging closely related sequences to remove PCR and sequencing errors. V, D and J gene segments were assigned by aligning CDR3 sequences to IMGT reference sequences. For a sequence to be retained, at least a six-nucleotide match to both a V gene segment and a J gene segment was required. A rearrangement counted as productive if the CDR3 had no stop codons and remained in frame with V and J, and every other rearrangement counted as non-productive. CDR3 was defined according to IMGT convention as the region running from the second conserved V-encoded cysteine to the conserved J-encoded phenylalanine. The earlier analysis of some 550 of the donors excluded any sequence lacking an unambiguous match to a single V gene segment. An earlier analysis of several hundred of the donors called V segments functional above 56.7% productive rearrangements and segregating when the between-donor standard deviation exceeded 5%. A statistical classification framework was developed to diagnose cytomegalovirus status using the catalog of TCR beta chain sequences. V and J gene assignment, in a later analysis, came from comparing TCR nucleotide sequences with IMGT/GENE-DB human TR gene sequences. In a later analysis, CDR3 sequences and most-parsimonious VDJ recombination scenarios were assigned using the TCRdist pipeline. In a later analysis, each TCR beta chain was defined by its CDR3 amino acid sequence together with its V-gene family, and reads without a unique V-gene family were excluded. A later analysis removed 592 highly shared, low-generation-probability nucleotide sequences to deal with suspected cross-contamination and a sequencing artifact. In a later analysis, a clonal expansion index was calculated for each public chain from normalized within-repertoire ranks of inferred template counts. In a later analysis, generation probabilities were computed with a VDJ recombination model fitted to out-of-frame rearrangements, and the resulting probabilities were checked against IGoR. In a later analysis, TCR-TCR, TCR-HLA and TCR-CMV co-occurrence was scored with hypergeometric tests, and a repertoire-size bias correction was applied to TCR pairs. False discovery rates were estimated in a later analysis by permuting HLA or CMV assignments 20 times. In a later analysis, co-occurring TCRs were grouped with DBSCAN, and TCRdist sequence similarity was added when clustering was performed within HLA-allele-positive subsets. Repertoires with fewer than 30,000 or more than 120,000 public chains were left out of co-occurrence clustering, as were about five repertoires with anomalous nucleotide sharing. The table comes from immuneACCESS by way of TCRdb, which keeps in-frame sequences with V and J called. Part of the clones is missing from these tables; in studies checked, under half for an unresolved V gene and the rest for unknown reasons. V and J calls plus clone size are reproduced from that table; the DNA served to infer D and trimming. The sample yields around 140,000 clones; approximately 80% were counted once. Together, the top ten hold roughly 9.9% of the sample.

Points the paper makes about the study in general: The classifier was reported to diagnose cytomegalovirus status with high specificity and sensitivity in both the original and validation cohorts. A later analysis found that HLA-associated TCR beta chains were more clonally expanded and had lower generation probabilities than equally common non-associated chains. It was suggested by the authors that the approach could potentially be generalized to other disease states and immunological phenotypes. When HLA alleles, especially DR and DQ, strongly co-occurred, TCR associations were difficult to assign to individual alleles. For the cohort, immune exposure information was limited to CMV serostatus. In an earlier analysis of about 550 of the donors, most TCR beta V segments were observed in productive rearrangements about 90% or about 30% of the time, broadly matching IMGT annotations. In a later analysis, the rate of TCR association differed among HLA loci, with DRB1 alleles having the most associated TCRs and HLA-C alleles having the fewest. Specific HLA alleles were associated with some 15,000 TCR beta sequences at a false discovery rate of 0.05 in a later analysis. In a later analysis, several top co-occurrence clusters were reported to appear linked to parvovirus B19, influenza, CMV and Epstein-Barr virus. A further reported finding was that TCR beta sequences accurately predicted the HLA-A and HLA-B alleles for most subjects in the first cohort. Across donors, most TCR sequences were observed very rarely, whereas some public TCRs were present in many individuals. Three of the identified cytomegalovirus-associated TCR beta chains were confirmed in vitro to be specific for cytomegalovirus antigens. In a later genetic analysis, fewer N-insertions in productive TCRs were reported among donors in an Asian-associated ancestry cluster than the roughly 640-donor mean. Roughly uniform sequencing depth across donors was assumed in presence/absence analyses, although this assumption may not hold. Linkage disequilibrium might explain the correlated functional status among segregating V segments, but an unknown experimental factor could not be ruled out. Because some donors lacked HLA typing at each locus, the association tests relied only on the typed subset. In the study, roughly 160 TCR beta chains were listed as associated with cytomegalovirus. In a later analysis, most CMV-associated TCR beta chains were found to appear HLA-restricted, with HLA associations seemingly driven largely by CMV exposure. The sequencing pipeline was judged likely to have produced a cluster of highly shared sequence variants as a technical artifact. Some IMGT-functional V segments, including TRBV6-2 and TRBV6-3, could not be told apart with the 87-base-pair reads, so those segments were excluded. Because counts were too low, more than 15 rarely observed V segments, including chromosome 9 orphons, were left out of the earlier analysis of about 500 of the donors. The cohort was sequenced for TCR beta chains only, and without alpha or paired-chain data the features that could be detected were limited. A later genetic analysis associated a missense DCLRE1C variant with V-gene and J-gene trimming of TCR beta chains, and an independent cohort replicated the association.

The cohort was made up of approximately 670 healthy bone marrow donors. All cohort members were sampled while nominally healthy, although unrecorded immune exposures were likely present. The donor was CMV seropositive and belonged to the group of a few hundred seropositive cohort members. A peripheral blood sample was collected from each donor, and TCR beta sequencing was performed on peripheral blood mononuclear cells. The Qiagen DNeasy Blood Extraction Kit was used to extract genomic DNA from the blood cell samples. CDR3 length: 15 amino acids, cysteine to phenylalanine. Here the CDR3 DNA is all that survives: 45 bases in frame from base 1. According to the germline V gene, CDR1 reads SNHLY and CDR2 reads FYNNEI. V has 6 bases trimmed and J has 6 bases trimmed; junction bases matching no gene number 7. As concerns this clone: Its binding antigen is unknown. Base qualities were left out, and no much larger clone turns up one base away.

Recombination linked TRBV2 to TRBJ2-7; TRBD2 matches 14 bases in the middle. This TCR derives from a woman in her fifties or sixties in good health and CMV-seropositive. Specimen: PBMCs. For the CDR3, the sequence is CASRPQGLAGVEQYF. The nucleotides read TGTGCCAGCAGGCCCCAGGGACTAGCGGGAGTCGAGCAGTACTTC.